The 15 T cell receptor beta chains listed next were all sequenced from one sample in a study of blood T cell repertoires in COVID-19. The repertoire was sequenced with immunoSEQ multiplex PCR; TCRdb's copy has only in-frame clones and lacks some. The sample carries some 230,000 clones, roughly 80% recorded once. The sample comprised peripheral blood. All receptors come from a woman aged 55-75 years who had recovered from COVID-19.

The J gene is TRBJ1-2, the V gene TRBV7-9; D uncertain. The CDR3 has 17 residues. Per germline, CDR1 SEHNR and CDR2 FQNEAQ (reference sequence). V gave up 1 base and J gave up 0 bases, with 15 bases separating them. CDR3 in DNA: TGTGCCAGCAGCTTAGACCCCAGGATTACAGCTAACTATGGCTACACCTTC. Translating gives CASSLDPRITANYGYTF.

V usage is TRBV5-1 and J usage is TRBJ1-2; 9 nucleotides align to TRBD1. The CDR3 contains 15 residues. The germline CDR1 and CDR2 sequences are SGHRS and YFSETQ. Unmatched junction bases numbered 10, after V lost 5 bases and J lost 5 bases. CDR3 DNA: TGCGCCAGCAGACCTACAGGGGGCGCCTTATATGGCTACACCTTC. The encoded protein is CASRPTGGALYGYTF.

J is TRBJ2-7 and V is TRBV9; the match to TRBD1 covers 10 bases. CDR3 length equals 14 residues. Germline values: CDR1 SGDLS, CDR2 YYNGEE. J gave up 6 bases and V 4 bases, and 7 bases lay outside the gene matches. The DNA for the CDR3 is TGTGCCAGCAGCACGGGGACAGGGGCATCCGAGCAGTACTTC. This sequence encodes CASSTGTGASEQYF.

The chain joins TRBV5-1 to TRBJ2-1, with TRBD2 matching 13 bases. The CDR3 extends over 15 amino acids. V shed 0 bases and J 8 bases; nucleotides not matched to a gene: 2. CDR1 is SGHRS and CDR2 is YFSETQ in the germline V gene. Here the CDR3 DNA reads TGCGCCAGCAGCTTGGGACTAGCGGGGGGTGATGAGCAGTTCTTC. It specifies CASSLGLAGGDEQFF.

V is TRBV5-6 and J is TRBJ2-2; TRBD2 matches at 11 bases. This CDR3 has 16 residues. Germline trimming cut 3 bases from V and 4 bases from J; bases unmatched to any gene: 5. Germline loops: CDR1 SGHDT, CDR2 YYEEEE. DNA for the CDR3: TGTGCCAGCAGCTGGAGGGGACTAGCGGCCACCGGGGAGCTGTTTTTT. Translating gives CASSWRGLAATGELFF.

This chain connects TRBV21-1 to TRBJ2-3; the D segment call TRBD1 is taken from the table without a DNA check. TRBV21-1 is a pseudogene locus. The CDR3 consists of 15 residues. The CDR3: CASIRRATSTDTQYF. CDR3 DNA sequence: TGTGCCAGCATCAGGCGCGCAACTAGCACAGATACGCAGTATTTT.

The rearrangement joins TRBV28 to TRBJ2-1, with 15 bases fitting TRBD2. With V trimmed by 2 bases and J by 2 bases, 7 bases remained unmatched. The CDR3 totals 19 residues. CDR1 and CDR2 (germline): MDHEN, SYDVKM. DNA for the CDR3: TGTGCCAGCAGTTTACGGGCCGGACTAGCGGGGGGGACCTACAATGAGCAGTTCTTC. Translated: CASSLRAGLAGGTYNEQFF. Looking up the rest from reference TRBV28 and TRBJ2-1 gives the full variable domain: DVKVTQSSRYLVKRTGEKVFLECVQDMDHENMFWYRQDPGLGLRLIYFSYDVKMKEKGDIPEGYSVSREKKERFSLILESASTNQTSMYLCASSLRAGLAGGTYNEQFFGPGTRLTVL.

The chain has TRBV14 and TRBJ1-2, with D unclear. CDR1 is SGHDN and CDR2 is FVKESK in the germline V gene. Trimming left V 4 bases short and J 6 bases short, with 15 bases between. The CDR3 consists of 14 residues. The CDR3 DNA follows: TGTGCCAGCAGCCCGGGAGGGTTCCATAATGGCTACACCTTC. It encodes CASSPGGFHNGYTF.

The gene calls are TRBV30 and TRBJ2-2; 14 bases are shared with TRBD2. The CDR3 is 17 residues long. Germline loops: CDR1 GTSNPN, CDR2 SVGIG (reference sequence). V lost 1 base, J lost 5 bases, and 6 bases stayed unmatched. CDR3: CAWSAGLAGVKTGELFF. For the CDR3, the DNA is TGTGCCTGGAGTGCGGGACTAGCGGGGGTGAAAACCGGGGAGCTGTTTTTT.

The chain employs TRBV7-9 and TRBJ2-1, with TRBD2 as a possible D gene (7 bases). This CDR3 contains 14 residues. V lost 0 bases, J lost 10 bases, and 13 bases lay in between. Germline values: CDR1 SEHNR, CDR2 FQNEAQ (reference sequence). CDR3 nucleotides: TGTGCCAGCAGCTTAGCGGGGGGGCCGATGGAGCAGTTCTTC. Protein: CASSLAGGPMEQFF.

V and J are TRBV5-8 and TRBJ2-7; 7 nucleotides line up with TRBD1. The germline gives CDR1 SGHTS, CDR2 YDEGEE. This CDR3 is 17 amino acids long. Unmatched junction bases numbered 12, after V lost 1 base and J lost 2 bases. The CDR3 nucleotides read TGTGCCAGCAGCTTGACCATATTTCGACAGGGTCCCTACGAGCAGTACTTC. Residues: CASSLTIFRQGPYEQYF.

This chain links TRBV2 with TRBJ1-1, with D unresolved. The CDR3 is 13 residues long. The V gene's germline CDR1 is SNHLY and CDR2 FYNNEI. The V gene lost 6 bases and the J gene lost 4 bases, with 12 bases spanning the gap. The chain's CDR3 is CASRQGGGTEAFF. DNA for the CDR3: TGTGCCAGCAGGCAAGGAGGAGGCACTGAAGCTTTCTTT.

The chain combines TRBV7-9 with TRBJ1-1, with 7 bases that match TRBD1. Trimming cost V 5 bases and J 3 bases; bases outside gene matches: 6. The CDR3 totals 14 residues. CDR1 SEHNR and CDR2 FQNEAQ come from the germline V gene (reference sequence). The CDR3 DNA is TGTGCCAGCAGCCCGAGCCAGGGGGACACTGAAGCTTTCTTT. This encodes CASSPSQGDTEAFF.

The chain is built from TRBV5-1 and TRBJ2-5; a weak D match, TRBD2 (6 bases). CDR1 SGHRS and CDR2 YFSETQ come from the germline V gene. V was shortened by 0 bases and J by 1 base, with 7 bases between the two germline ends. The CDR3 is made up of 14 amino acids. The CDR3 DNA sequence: TGCGCCAGCAGCTTGGTTAGCGGCCAAGAGACCCAGTACTTC. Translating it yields CASSLVSGQETQYF. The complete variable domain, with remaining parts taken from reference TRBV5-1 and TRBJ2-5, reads KAGVTQTPRYLIKTRGQQVTLSCSPISGHRSVSWYQQTPGQGLQFLFEYFSETQRNKGNFPGRFSGRQFSNSRSEMNVSTLELGDSALYLCASSLVSGQETQYFGPGTRLLVL.

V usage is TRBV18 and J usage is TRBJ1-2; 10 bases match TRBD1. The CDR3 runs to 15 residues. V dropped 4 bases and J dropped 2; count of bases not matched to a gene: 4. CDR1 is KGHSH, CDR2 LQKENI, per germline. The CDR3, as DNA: TGTGCCAGCTCACTCTCGGGACAGGGGAACTATGGCTACACCTTC. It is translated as CASSLSGQGNYGYTF.